Described below is a single T cell receptor beta chain sequence and its context. What it recognizes is unknown. Produced via immunoSEQ multiplex PCR; TCRdb's table is partial and in-frame only. The table shows under 300,000 clones, with over 85% occurring only once. This sample is part of a study of T cell responses to AZD1222 COVID-19 vaccine. Study conclusions and caveats: Unmutated variant regions are reportedly the target of nearly half of TCRs that are spike-specific. Donors skewed white British and female; clonal diversity was possibly underestimated.

This clonotype was sampled from an adult in good health. Source: peripheral blood, taken on day 0 of AZD1222 vaccination.

CDR3 loop: CASSEWYTQYF. The CDR3 bases are TGTGCCAGCAGTGAGTGGTATACGCAGTATTTT. This rearrangement joins TRBV6-1 to TRBJ2-3, with D unclear. There are 11 residues in the CDR3. The germline V gene has CDR1 MNHNS and CDR2 SASEGT. V was shortened by 3 bases and J by 7 bases, with 5 bases between the two germline ends.